A single sample is the source of the 17 T cell receptor beta chains below, sequenced in a study of blood T cell repertoires in COVID-19. Sequencing was performed with immunoSEQ multiplex PCR; in TCRdb, only in-frame clones are kept and a portion is missing. The data show about 92,000 clones, with about 85% seen just once and more than 30% held by the top ten. Source material: peripheral blood. The receptors shown here come from an elderly man with acute or convalescent COVID-19.

This chain uses TRBV7-3 with TRBJ2-2; D gene unclear. The CDR3 spans 13 residues. V lost 2 bases to trimming and J lost 5 bases, with 6 bases between them. Germline assignment: CDR1 SGHTA and CDR2 FQGTGA. This CDR3 is CASSLLETGELFF. Here the CDR3 DNA reads TGTGCCAGCAGCTTATTAGAAACCGGGGAGCTGTTTTTT.

For the CDR3, the DNA is TGTGCCAGCAGCTATCAGACAGGGGACTACGAGCAGTACTTC. Translation: CASSYQTGDYEQYF. V gene TRBV11-3 combines with J gene TRBJ2-7; 8 bases align to TRBD1. Per the germline V gene, CDR1 is SGHNT and CDR2 is YENEEA. The V gene end was trimmed by 4 bases and the J gene end by 3 bases; junction bases not matched to a gene: 5. The length of the CDR3 is 14 residues.

V and J are TRBV7-3 and TRBJ2-5, with a weak D call TRBD1 (5 bases). This CDR3 is built from 15 residues. The V gene lost 5 bases and the J gene lost 2 bases, with 15 bases spanning the gap. Germline lookup yields CDR1 SGHTA and CDR2 FQGTGA. The CDR3 sequence is CASSQGRGQQETQYF. The CDR3 coding sequence is TGTGCCAGCAGCCAGGGCCGTGGTCAGCAAGAGACCCAGTACTTC.

V is TRBV5-1 and J is TRBJ1-3; the D gene is possibly TRBD1 (5 bases). V shed 0 bases and J shed 8 bases, with 6 bases lying between them. Germline lookup yields CDR1 SGHRS and CDR2 YFSETQ. This CDR3 has 12 residues. The CDR3 is CASSLGGDTIYF. The CDR3 DNA sequence: TGCGCCAGCAGCTTGGGGGGGGACACCATATATTTT.

The chain recombines TRBV19 with TRBJ2-7; 7 bases line up with TRBD1. Germline loops: CDR1 LNHDA, CDR2 SQIVND (reference sequence). The CDR3 is 15 residues long. V was clipped by 5 bases and J by 0 bases; unmatched bases: 7. The CDR3 DNA sequence: TGTGCCAGTAGTCCGCGTCGACAGGGCTCCTACGAGCAGTACTTC. Translated, it gives CASSPRRQGSYEQYF.

The rearrangement joins TRBV15 to TRBJ2-5; a possible D gene is TRBD2 (7 bases). CDR1 and CDR2 (germline): LNHNV, YYDKDF (reference sequence). The CDR3 has 16 amino acids. The V and J ends lost 5 bases and 5 bases respectively, with 21 bases between them. The CDR3 region is CATSGGGQGKQETQYF. CDR3 DNA: TGTGCCACCAGCGGGGGGGGGCAGGGCAAGCAGGAGACCCAGTACTTC.

The chain has TRBV4-1 and TRBJ1-5; TRBD1 might be the D (6 bases). This CDR3 is built from 18 residues. Trimming removed 4 bases from V and 4 bases from J, with 23 bases in between. Germline CDR1 reads MGHRA; CDR2 reads YSYEKL. The CDR3 bases are TGCGCCAGCAGCCCCGTGGCAGGGGCGATATTAGCAAATCAGCCCCAGCATTTT. Its protein product is CASSPVAGAILANQPQHF.

DNA for the CDR3: TGTGCCAGCATGGGACTAGGGCTTCTCGATGAGCAGTTCTTC. It is translated as CASMGLGLLDEQFF. This sequence joins TRBV6-6 and TRBJ2-1, with 8 bases matching TRBD2. V gave up 7 bases and J gave up 8 bases; unmatched junction bases: 10. In germline, CDR1 is MNHNY, CDR2 SVGAGI (reference sequence). This CDR3 region has 14 residues.

The rearrangement uses TRBV2 and TRBJ1-1; D may be TRBD1 (5 bases). Looked up from germline, CDR1 is SNHLY and CDR2 is FYNNEI. Trimming took off 0 bases at V and 7 bases at J, with 9 bases between the two ends. The CDR3 is 13 amino acids. The CDR3 loop reads CASSEAAGNEAFF. CDR3 in DNA: TGTGCCAGCAGTGAAGCGGCAGGGAATGAAGCTTTCTTT. Filled out from reference TRBV2 and TRBJ1-1, the complete variable domain reads EPEVTQTPSHQVTQMGQEVILRCVPISNHLYFYWYRQILGQKVEFLVSFYNNEISEKSEIFDDQFSVERPDGSNFTLKIRSTKLEDSAMYFCASSEAAGNEAFFGQGTRLTVV.

This clone has just a few counts. The chain recombines TRBV11-3 with TRBJ2-1, with 8 bases matching TRBD2. Germline V gene sequence: CDR1 SGHNT, CDR2 YENEEA. V shed 4 bases and J 5 bases; nucleotides not matched to a gene: 4. The CDR3 runs 14 residues. In nucleotides, the CDR3 is TGTGCCAGCAGCTCCGGGGGGGTGGACAATGAGCAGTTCTTC. It specifies CASSSGGVDNEQFF.

V and J are TRBV29-1 and TRBJ2-2; D unresolved. V lost 6 bases, J lost 6 bases, and 11 bases lay in between. This CDR3 has 12 amino acids. Germline CDR1 and CDR2: SQVTM and ANQGSEA. The CDR3, as DNA: TGCAGCGTCACAGATGGCCCCGGGGAGCTGTTTTTT. Amino acid sequence: CSVTDGPGELFF.

The rearrangement links TRBV6-2 or TRBV6-3 to TRBJ1-2, with TRBD1 matching over 7 bases. V was clipped by 6 bases and J by 2 bases; unmatched bases: 12. This CDR3 spans 16 amino acids. The germline gives CDR1 MNHEY, CDR2 SVGEGT. CDR3 in amino acids: CASSRGNTGANYGYTF. The CDR3 nucleotides read TGTGCCAGCAGCAGGGGAAATACAGGGGCCAACTATGGCTACACCTTC.

DNA of the CDR3: TGTGCCAGCAGACAGGATCCCCGCTATGGCTACACCTTC. Protein: CASRQDPRYGYTF. The chain joins TRBV27 to TRBJ1-2; D is perhaps TRBD1 (5 bases). The CDR3 covers 13 residues. Germline values: CDR1 MNHEY, CDR2 SMNVEV (reference sequence). V was cut by 6 bases and J by 4 bases, with 12 bases left in between.

This clone turned up a few times. The genes are TRBV30 and TRBJ2-3; 9 bases fit TRBD2. The junction had 6 bases not matched to a gene; V was cut back by 1 base and J by 1 base. The CDR3 loop spans 16 amino acids. CDR1 and CDR2 from the germline V gene are GTSNPN and SVGIG (reference sequence). The CDR3 DNA is TGTGCCTGGAGTGCCGGGACTAGCAGCCGCACAGATACGCAGTATTTT. It codes for CAWSAGTSSRTDTQYF.

The rearrangement links TRBV20-1 to TRBJ2-1; 10 bases are a match to TRBD2. The junction had 12 bases not matched to a gene; V was cut back by 3 bases and J by 10 bases. This CDR3 has 15 residues. CDR1 is DFQATT and CDR2 is SNEGSKA in the germline V gene (reference sequence). This CDR3 reads CSASWASGRAREQFF. The CDR3 region has the DNA TGCAGTGCTAGTTGGGCCAGCGGGAGGGCCCGGGAGCAGTTCTTC.

This chain uses TRBV3-1 (or the pseudogene TRBV3-2) with TRBJ2-1; 8 nucleotides align to TRBD2. This CDR3 contains 16 residues. V lost 2 bases, J lost 1 base, and 4 bases stayed unmatched. Germline-derived CDR1 and CDR2 are LGHDT and YNNKEL (reference sequence). CDR3: CASSQKAGVSYNEQFF. The DNA for the CDR3 is TGTGCCAGCAGCCAAAAAGCGGGAGTGTCCTACAATGAGCAGTTCTTC.

The V gene is TRBV6-5, the J gene TRBJ1-1, with 8 bases fitting TRBD1. The CDR3 loop spans 13 amino acids. J gave up 4 bases and V 8 bases, and 6 bases lay outside the gene matches. Germline CDR1 and CDR2: MNHEY and SVGAGI. CDR3 coding DNA: TGTGCCAGCCAGGACAGGGTTGGCACTGAAGCTTTCTTT. Translation: CASQDRVGTEAFF.